A selection of T cell receptor beta chains follows, all from one sample in a study of blood T cell repertoires in COVID-19. Data came from immunoSEQ multiplex PCR; TCRdb stores just in-frame clones and leaves some out. This sample has approximately 170,000 clones; about 81% occur once, and the top ten carry more than 2.5%. The sample taken for sequencing was PBMCs or T cells enriched from blood (not recorded which). The source is a woman in her 30s who had recovered from COVID-19. The conserved cysteine and the conserved F or W are not part of the CDR3 here.

v_call: TRBV6-4
cdr3_aa: ASLVVWEVEGYT

v_call: TRBV19
cdr3_aa: ASSGTSGTPKQY

v_call: TRBV3-1/TRBV3-2
cdr3_aa: ASSPGGYEQY

v_call: TRBV27
cdr3_aa: ASSSRTSGRASRTDTQY

v_call: TRBV3-1/TRBV3-2
cdr3_aa: ASSQVPSSGNTIY

v_call: TRBV28
cdr3_aa: ASSFSGAQDSNQPQH

v_call: TRBV11-2
cdr3_aa: ASSPGRGNIEETQY

v_call: TRBV19
cdr3_aa: ASGRLLSTDTQY

v_call: TRBV5-4
cdr3_aa: ASSPSRGYGYT

v_call: TRBV11-1
cdr3_aa: ASSLRAGGEQF

v_call: TRBV29-1
cdr3_aa: SVEGESYNEQF

v_call: TRBV21-1
cdr3_aa: ASISTSGGSDQPQH

v_call: TRBV10-3
cdr3_aa: AISESVTGNYGYT

v_call: TRBV7-2
cdr3_aa: ASSLGDRRYT

v_call: TRBV19
cdr3_aa: ASSTAQDTGELF

v_call: TRBV28
cdr3_aa: ASSSGTYTGELF

v_call: TRBV5-1
cdr3_aa: ASRKSGQMNTEAF

v_call: TRBV19
cdr3_aa: ASSPAQGATDTQY

v_call: TRBV6-5
cdr3_aa: ASSLNRKHYGYT

v_call: TRBV7-7
cdr3_aa: ASSLAYSDTQY

v_call: TRBV6-5
cdr3_aa: ASSYREGSYEQY

v_call: TRBV20-1
cdr3_aa: SAEEADTQY

v_call: TRBV5-5
cdr3_aa: ASSPVDRGINRNEKLF

v_call: TRBV25-1
cdr3_aa: ASSGGQPYGYT

v_call: TRBV7-2
cdr3_aa: ASSPRTGSYGYT

v_call: TRBV27
cdr3_aa: ASSSISWTAVQH

v_call: TRBV7-2
cdr3_aa: ASSIGQGAEKLF

v_call: TRBV7-9
cdr3_aa: ASSLALQGTGYT

v_call: TRBV27
cdr3_aa: ASSFGGGEETQY

v_call: TRBV3-1/TRBV3-2
cdr3_aa: ASSQEARLDREVSIY

v_call: TRBV24-1
cdr3_aa: ATSENRDSYEQY

v_call: TRBV7-3
cdr3_aa: ASSLLAGAADTQY

v_call: TRBV28
cdr3_aa: ASSSSGQAGGEKLF